This T cell receptor beta chain is from a study of beta chain features in type 1 diabetes. Findings of the study overall: Type 1 diabetes patients showed a moderate but significant shortening of TCRB CDR3s in all four CD4+ subsets.

The entirety of the isolated RNA underwent reverse transcription, so expressed TCRB transcripts were sequenced. Sequenced by immunoSEQ multiplex PCR; TCRdb stores in-frame clones only, minus some. Of more than 100,000 clones in the sample, around 9% were seen once. This clone came up a few times. The antigen is undetermined. This CDR3 is built from 17 residues. The V segment lost 8 bases and the J segment 0 bases; nucleotides outside the gene matches: 9. Germline V gene lookup returns CDR1 SEHNR and CDR2 FQNEAQ (reference sequence). Sequences were obtained from central memory CD4+ T cells from blood. The receptor was isolated from a man under 40 with type 1 diabetes. The chain is built from TRBV7-9 and TRBJ2-3; 12 bases match TRBD1. The CDR3 loop reads CASPGQGAIKSTDTQYF. Written as DNA, the CDR3 is TGTGCCAGCCCGGGACAGGGGGCTATCAAGAGCACAGATACGCAGTATTTT.